The 17 T cell receptor beta chains in this list originate from one sample, sequenced in a study of cytomegalovirus exposure and HLA in healthy donors. Amplification used 60 Vbeta primers and 13 Jbeta primers. The repertoire was sequenced with immunoSEQ multiplex PCR; TCRdb's copy has only in-frame clones and lacks some. The sample shows fewer than 100,000 clones, 55% to 80% of them seen only once. Input material: PBMCs. The receptors were sampled from a female donor in good health and CMV-seronegative.

This clone was found once. This chain links TRBV11-3 with TRBJ2-1; D ambiguous. Germline loops: CDR1 SGHNT, CDR2 YENEEA. The length of the CDR3 is 15 residues. Trimming stripped 5 bases from V and 0 bases from J, with 11 bases between. CDR3 loop: CASSPDMSSYNEQFF. The CDR3 nucleotides read TGTGCCAGCAGCCCCGACATGAGCTCCTACAATGAGCAGTTCTTC. Together with reference TRBV11-3 and TRBJ2-1, the CDR3 gives the full variable domain: EAGVVQSPRYKIIEKKQPVAFWCNPISGHNTLYWYLQNLGQGPELLIRYENEEAVDDSQLPKDRFSAERLKGVDSTLKIQPAELGDSAVYLCASSPDMSSYNEQFFGPGTRLTVL.

The chain combines TRBV13 with TRBJ2-1; 7 positions match TRBD1. Germline V gene lookup returns CDR1 PRHDT and CDR2 FYEKMQ (reference sequence). The CDR3 totals 15 residues. Unmatched junction bases numbered 8, after V lost 5 bases and J lost 4 bases. CDR3 sequence reads: CASSLGQSLYNEQFF. The CDR3 DNA sequence: TGTGCCAGCAGCCTGGGACAGTCGCTTTACAATGAGCAGTTCTTC.

The chain employs TRBV7-9 and TRBJ2-7; 9 bases are shared with TRBD1. CDR1 SEHNR and CDR2 FQNEAQ come from the germline V gene (reference sequence). This CDR3 region has 12 residues. Losses at the gene ends were 4 bases for V and 9 bases for J; bases not matched to a gene: 4. In nucleotides, the CDR3 is TGTGCCAGCAGCTGGGACAGGGAGGGGCAGTACTTC. This sequence encodes CASSWDREGQYF.

The chain joins TRBV6-6 to TRBJ1-5; D gene uncertain. This CDR3 is 11 amino acids long. Between the trimmed V and J ends, which lost 5 bases and 7 bases, there was a span of 6 bases. Germline V gene lookup returns CDR1 MNHNY and CDR2 SVGAGI (reference sequence). The chain's CDR3 is CASSVGQPQHF. Here the CDR3 DNA reads TGTGCCAGCAGTGTGGGCCAGCCCCAGCATTTT.

The chain couples TRBV7-2 to TRBJ2-5; no firm D call. This CDR3 has 13 amino acids. Per germline, CDR1 SGHTA and CDR2 FQGNSA. The V and J ends lost 5 bases and 5 bases respectively, with 12 bases between them. The CDR3 DNA sequence: TGTGCCAGCAGCCGGTCCCACCCGGAGACCCAGTACTTC. Its protein is CASSRSHPETQYF.

CDR3 in amino acids: CASRTLRVAQPQHF. The CDR3 coding sequence is TGTGCCAGTAGGACCCTCAGGGTCGCTCAGCCCCAGCATTTT. This chain connects TRBV19 to TRBJ1-5, with D maybe TRBD1 (5 bases). The CDR3 spans 14 residues. V was trimmed by 6 bases and J by 6 bases, leaving 15 bases between them. Germline V gene sequence: CDR1 LNHDA, CDR2 SQIVND (reference sequence). The full variable domain, its missing parts supplied by reference TRBV19 and TRBJ1-5, is DGGITQSPKYLFRKEGQNVTLSCEQNLNHDAMYWYRQDPGQGLRLIYYSQIVNDFQKGDIAEGYSVSREKKESFPLTVTSAQKNPTAFYLCASRTLRVAQPQHFGDGTRLSIL.

The gene calls are TRBV5-1 and TRBJ2-3; TRBD1 agrees at 10 bases. The junction had 11 bases not matched to a gene; V was cut back by 5 bases and J by 8 bases. The germline gives CDR1 SGHRS, CDR2 YFSETQ. The CDR3 loop spans 15 amino acids. CDR3 amino acids: CASRAGTGDSGTQYF. In DNA form, the CDR3 reads TGCGCCAGCAGGGCCGGGACAGGGGATTCGGGTACGCAGTATTTT.

This chain links TRBV18 with TRBJ2-1; no firm D call. The CDR3 is 14 amino acids. Germline CDR1 reads KGHSH; CDR2 reads LQKENI. Trimming pared 0 bases from V and 8 bases from J, leaving 11 bases between. In DNA form, the CDR3 reads TGTGCCAGCTCACCACCGTTCTTTCCCCATGAGCAGTTCTTC. It codes for CASSPPFFPHEQFF.

The chain uses TRBV30 and TRBJ1-2; TRBD1 agrees at 10 bases. The CDR3 sequence is 13 residues long. V was clipped by 4 bases and J by 7 bases; unmatched bases: 6. Per the germline V gene, CDR1 is GTSNPN and CDR2 is SVGIG (reference sequence). CDR3: CAWIRQGAGGYTF. The CDR3 bases are TGTGCCTGGATACGACAGGGGGCGGGTGGCTACACCTTC.

The chain has TRBV6-5 and TRBJ2-1; maybe TRBD1 (5 bases). With 2 bases removed from V and 4 bases from J, the gap between germline ends came to 6 bases. CDR3 size: 13 residues. Germline values: CDR1 MNHEY, CDR2 SVGAGI. In DNA, the CDR3 is TGTGCCAGCAGTTACAGACAGTACAATGAGCAGTTCTTC. The encoded protein is CASSYRQYNEQFF.

The CDR3 is CASSVATIFYNEQFF. DNA for the CDR3: TGTGCCAGCAGTGTTGCGACTATATTTTACAATGAGCAGTTCTTC. The genes are TRBV2 and TRBJ2-1; the D gene is possibly TRBD2 (5 bases). V dropped 4 bases and J dropped 4 bases, with 14 bases sitting between them. This CDR3 is 15 amino acids long. Germline CDR1 reads SNHLY; CDR2 reads FYNNEI.

The DNA of the CDR3 is TGTGCCAGCAGTCTACGTGGAGGGGACCGCTACGAGCAGTACTTC. It encodes CASSLRGGDRYEQYF. The chain employs TRBV6-5 and TRBJ2-7; D is perhaps TRBD2 (6 bases). This CDR3 spans 15 amino acids. V was shortened by 5 bases and J by 3 bases, with 17 bases between the two germline ends. Germline CDR1 reads MNHEY; CDR2 reads SVGAGI.

CDR3 nucleotide sequence: TGTGCCAGCAGCTTGAGTTTGGGGAGCGAGACCCAGTACTTC. Amino acids: CASSLSLGSETQYF. This chain joins TRBV5-6 and TRBJ2-5; D may be TRBD2 (5 bases). Germline V gives CDR1 SGHDT, CDR2 YYEEEE. V was pared by 1 base and J by 5 bases, with 12 bases between. This CDR3 has 14 residues.

DNA for the CDR3: TGTGCCAGCAGCTTAGGAGGACTTCTACGACTAGCGGGCACAGATACGCAGTATTTT. This sequence encodes CASSLGGLLRLAGTDTQYF. The V gene is TRBV13, the J gene TRBJ2-3, with 9 bases lining up with TRBD2. Losses at the gene ends were 0 bases for V and 1 base for J; bases not matched to a gene: 11. The CDR3 has 19 residues. Germline V gene sequence: CDR1 PRHDT, CDR2 FYEKMQ (reference sequence).

This sequence joins TRBV4-2 and TRBJ2-7, with D maybe TRBD2 (6 bases). Trimming removed 3 bases from V and 3 bases from J, with 12 bases in between. This CDR3 has 14 residues. Per germline, CDR1 LGHNA and CDR2 YNFKEQ. The CDR3 sequence: CASSQGTTSYEQYF. The CDR3 DNA reads TGTGCCAGCAGCCAGGGCACGACTAGCTACGAGCAGTACTTC.

DNA of the CDR3: TGTGCCTGGTCCCTCAACGGAGAGACCCAGTACTTC. Translating it yields CAWSLNGETQYF. The chain couples TRBV30 to TRBJ2-5, with no clear D. The CDR3 spans 12 residues. In germline, CDR1 is GTSNPN, CDR2 SVGIG (reference sequence). V was pared by 5 bases and J by 4 bases, with 11 bases between.

The V call is TRBV7-2, the J call TRBJ1-1; D is unresolved. Germline V gives CDR1 SGHTA, CDR2 FQGNSA. V was shortened by 3 bases and J by 4 bases, with 6 bases between the two germline ends. This CDR3 is 12 amino acids long. Here the CDR3 reads CASSLSGTEAFF. Written as DNA, the CDR3 is TGTGCCAGCAGCTTGAGTGGCACTGAAGCTTTCTTT.